Listed below are T cell receptor beta chains from one sample, sequenced in a study of PD-1 blockade in mismatch repair-deficient tumors. TCRdb keeps only in-frame clones here, not all; method: immunoSEQ multiplex PCR. This sample has roughly 70,000 clones; around 73% occur once, and the top ten carry over 4.5%. The sample in question was peripheral blood, obtained 2 weeks after starting pembrolizumab. The receptors shown here come from an adult with mismatch repair-deficient cancer. The CDR3 runs from the conserved cysteine through the conserved F or W. The D gene is left open where the match is weak. Only part of the rows carry a size: once, few, many, or a class if the clone is expanded.

CSVGARGTGTYEQYF | TGCAGCGTTGGAGCAAGAGGGACAGGAACCTACGAGCAGTACTTC | TRBD1 | TRBJ2-7 | 15 | NA | TRBV29-1
CATTPGSAWTGELFF | TGTGCCACCACCCCGGGGTCAGCCTGGACCGGGGAGCTGTTTTTT | NA | TRBJ2-2 | 15 | NA | TRBV19
CASSPTPGQGGTGELFF | TGTGCCAGCAGTCCTACCCCTGGACAGGGAGGCACCGGGGAGCTGTTTTTT | TRBD1 | TRBJ2-2 | 17 | NA | TRBV25-1
CASRRLAGEYNEQFF | TGTGCCAGCAGGCGACTAGCGGGAGAGTACAATGAGCAGTTCTTC | TRBD2 | TRBJ2-1 | 15 | NA | TRBV11-1
CASSQDWATPGNTIYF | TGCGCCAGCAGCCAAGATTGGGCCACTCCTGGAAACACCATATATTTT | NA | TRBJ1-3 | 16 | NA | TRBV4-3
CASSLGVQGLLSEAFF | TGTGCCAGCAGCTTGGGAGTACAGGGTCTGTTGAGTGAAGCTTTCTTT | NA | TRBJ1-1 | 16 | NA | TRBV5-8
CASSLGGVFTGELFF | TGTGCCAGCAGTCTAGGAGGGGTATTCACCGGGGAGCTGTTTTTT | NA | TRBJ2-2 | 15 | NA | TRBV27
CASSIAGTGADEQFF | TGTGCCAGTAGTATTGCCGGGACAGGGGCCGATGAGCAGTTCTTC | TRBD1 | TRBJ2-1 | 15 | once | TRBV19
CASSLDAGAGNTIYF | TGTGCCAGCAGCTTAGATGCAGGGGCTGGAAACACCATATATTTT | NA | TRBJ1-3 | 15 | NA | TRBV7-2
CASSLQGSLNEQYF | TGCGCCAGCAGCCTACAGGGAAGTCTCAACGAGCAGTACTTC | NA | TRBJ2-7 | 14 | NA | TRBV4-1
CASSLGTGVYNEQFF | TGTGCCAGCAGCTTGGGGACAGGGGTCTACAATGAGCAGTTCTTC | TRBD1 | TRBJ2-1 | 15 | NA | TRBV5-5
CASSSSGTGHHAGELFF | TGTGCCAGCAGCTCCTCCGGGACAGGGCATCACGCCGGGGAGCTGTTTTTT | TRBD1 | TRBJ2-2 | 17 | NA | TRBV7-8
CASSPNGQIETYEQYF | TGCGCCAGCAGCCCAAATGGACAGATCGAGACGTACGAGCAGTACTTC | NA | TRBJ2-7 | 16 | NA | TRBV5-1
CASSPLVAEVLAAQPQHF | TGTGCCAGTAGTCCCCTTGTGGCTGAGGTCCTGGCGGCTCAGCCCCAGCATTTT | NA | TRBJ1-5 | 18 | NA | TRBV19
CASSFNDGWGETQYF | TGCGCCAGCAGCTTCAACGACGGGTGGGGAGAGACCCAGTACTTC | NA | TRBJ2-5 | 15 | NA | TRBV5-1
CASSPILTGGNVLTF | TGTGCCAGCAGTCCAATACTGACAGGGGGCAACGTCCTGACTTTC | TRBD1 | TRBJ2-6 | 15 | NA | TRBV14
CASSLTGGSTDTQYF | TGTGCCAGCAGCTTAACAGGGGGAAGCACAGATACGCAGTATTTT | NA | TRBJ2-3 | 15 | NA | TRBV7-3